This entry is about one TCR beta chain. The data are from a study of tumor-infiltrating lymphocytes in localized non-small cell lung cancer. The length of the CDR3 is 16 residues. The ends lost 2 bases at V and 2 bases at J; junction bases unmatched: 6. Germline lookup yields CDR1 SGHTA and CDR2 FQGTGA. TCRdb keeps only in-frame clones here, not all; method: immunoSEQ multiplex PCR. The profile covers under 9,500 clones, with around four fifths appearing a single time and around 6.9% taken by the ten largest. The origin of this receptor is a human donor with non-small cell lung cancer. The chain couples TRBV7-3 to TRBJ1-5; 7 bases line up with TRBD1. The material sequenced was uninvolved lung tissue not adjacent to the tumor. The CDR3 DNA reads as TGTGCCAGCAGCTTAGGGACAGTCAGGGGCAATCAGCCCCAGCATTTT. It is translated as CASSLGTVRGNQPQHF.